Described below is a single TCR beta chain sequence and its context. Its specificity is not known. This specimen belongs to a study of HIV-infected patients and healthy controls. Study results and caveats: Apparent post-therapy Gini recovery among HIV-infected patients was not reproduced with size-matched repertoires. Compared with healthy controls, HIV-infected patients showed less CDR3 sharing between individuals. HIV-infected repertoires had significantly higher mean Gini indices than controls, possibly reflecting oligoclonality.

No cell fractionation was done, so the repertoire covers all unsorted peripheral blood T cells. The V gene lost 0 bases and the J gene lost 3 bases, with 11 bases spanning the gap. Germline CDR1 is LGHNA and CDR2 is YSLEER. This CDR3 comprises 15 residues. Reverse transcription used approximately 500 ng RNA and constant-region primers for alpha and beta. Separate chain-specific third strand synthesis with multiplexing indices produced the alpha and beta libraries. One primer pair amplified all rearrangements per chain; each cDNA got molecular barcodes. TCRdb called the 5' RACE reads again in MiXCR, with one record for every CDR3 protein. The sample has some 20,000 distinct CDR3 sequences, 12% seen once; the top ten hold 11%.

The chain couples TRBV4-3 to TRBJ1-1; D gene unclear. The clonotype comes from an adult in good health. The sample comprised blood. CDR3 loop: CASSQESSSYTEAFF. The CDR3 region has the DNA TGCGCCAGCAGCCAAGAATCTTCTTCATACACTGAAGCTTTCTTT.